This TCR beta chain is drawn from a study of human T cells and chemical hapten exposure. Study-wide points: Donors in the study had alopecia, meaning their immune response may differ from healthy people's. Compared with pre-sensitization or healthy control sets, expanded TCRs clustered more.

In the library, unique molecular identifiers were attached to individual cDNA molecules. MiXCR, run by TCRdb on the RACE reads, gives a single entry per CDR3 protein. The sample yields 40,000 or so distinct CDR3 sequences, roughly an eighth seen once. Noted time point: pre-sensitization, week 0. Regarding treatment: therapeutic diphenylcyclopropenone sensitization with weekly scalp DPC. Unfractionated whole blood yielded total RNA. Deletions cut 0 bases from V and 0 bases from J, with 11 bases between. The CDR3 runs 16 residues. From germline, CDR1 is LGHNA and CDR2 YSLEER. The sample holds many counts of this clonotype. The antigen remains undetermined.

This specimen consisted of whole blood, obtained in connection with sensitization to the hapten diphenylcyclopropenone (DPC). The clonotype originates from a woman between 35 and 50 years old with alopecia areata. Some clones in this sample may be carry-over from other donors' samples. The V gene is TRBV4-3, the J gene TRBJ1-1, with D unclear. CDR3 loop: CASSQELEGVNTEAFF. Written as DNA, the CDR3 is TGCGCCAGCAGCCAAGAATTGGAGGGAGTGAACACTGAAGCTTTCTTT.